The sequence of this T cell receptor (beta chain) was determined in a study of cytomegalovirus exposure and HLA in healthy donors. Notes on the study in general: Fewer N-insertions (relative to the roughly 630-donor mean) were reportedly seen in an Asian-associated ancestry cluster in a later analysis. Researchers reported from a later analysis that most CMV-associated TCR beta chains appeared HLA-restricted. Across donors, presence/absence analyses took sequencing depth to be roughly uniform.

Germline V CDR1 and CDR2: SGHRS, YFSETQ. Trimming stripped 0 bases from V and 2 bases from J, with 12 bases between. The CDR3 has 15 amino acids. The PCR ran on 60 Vbeta and 13 Jbeta primers. Sequenced by immunoSEQ multiplex PCR; TCRdb stores in-frame clones only, minus some. The profile shows approximately 210,000 clones, around 74% of them singletons. Each donor's status was that of a healthy bone marrow donor. A note on this clone: The target antigen is unknown.

This clonotype was sampled from a girl aged 5 to 17 in good health and CMV-seropositive. The sequenced sample was PBMCs. V is TRBV5-1 and J is TRBJ2-7; maybe TRBD1 (6 bases). In DNA form, the CDR3 reads TGCGCCAGCAGCTTGGGGACCGGACAGACCTACGAGCAGTACTTC. This translates into CASSLGTGQTYEQYF. Full variable domain (outside the CDR3, taken from reference TRBV5-1 and TRBJ2-7): KAGVTQTPRYLIKTRGQQVTLSCSPISGHRSVSWYQQTPGQGLQFLFEYFSETQRNKGNFPGRFSGRQFSNSRSEMNVSTLELGDSALYLCASSLGTGQTYEQYFGPGTRLTVT.